The clone carrying this T cell receptor (beta chain) has a handful of counts. The antigen is not known. The sample originates from a study of beta chain features in type 1 diabetes. Study conclusions and caveats: A PCR bias possibly favoring shorter templates would apply equally to patients and controls. There were fewer insertions and more deletions at the VDJ junctions of type 1 diabetes patients.

Staining for CD45RO/CCR7/CD25/CD127/CD95/CD27 allowed sorting of CD4+ naive, central memory, regulatory and stem cell-like memory cells. Purities in excess of 95% were seen in all sorted populations. What was sequenced were expressed TCRB transcripts, since all of the isolated RNA had been reverse transcribed. Sequenced by immunoSEQ multiplex PCR; TCRdb stores in-frame clones only, minus some. This sample has around 350,000 clones; roughly 13% occur once, and the top ten carry more than 0.015%. Germline CDR1 reads SGHTA; CDR2 reads FQGTGA. CDR3 length: 14 amino acids. V trimming: 1 base; J trimming: 6 bases; junction bases outside the gene matches: 0.

The gene calls are TRBV7-3 and TRBJ2-3; 11 nucleotides agree with TRBD2. The specimen sequenced was naive CD4+ T cells from blood. This clonotype originated in a man aged 18 to 35 in good health. The CDR3 sequence: CASSLRLAGDTQYF. The CDR3 coding sequence is TGTGCCAGCAGCTTAAGACTAGCGGGGGATACGCAGTATTTT.